These 32 T cell receptor beta chains originate from one sample sequenced in a study of cytomegalovirus exposure and HLA in healthy donors. This PCR relied on a set of 60 Vbeta primers and 13 Jbeta primers. Some clones are missing from TCRdb's copy, which holds only in-frame ones; the method was immunoSEQ multiplex PCR. The sample carries more than 110,000 clones, 65% to 85% recorded once. Sequenced material: PBMCs. All receptors derive from a young man in good health and CMV-seronegative.

The rearrangement joins TRBV5-5 to TRBJ1-6, with TRBD1 matching 7 bases. Germline V lookup: CDR1 SGHKS, CDR2 YYEKEE (reference sequence). V lost 1 base to trimming and J lost 9 bases; unmatched junction nucleotides: 10. This CDR3 is built from 16 residues. CDR3 coding DNA: TGTGCCAGCAGCTTGAAAGCTACAGGGGCAACTTCACCCCTCCACTTT. Its protein is CASSLKATGATSPLHF.

The chain uses TRBV18 and TRBJ2-5; TRBD1 is a possible D gene (5 bases). Germline V lookup: CDR1 KGHSH, CDR2 LQKENI. V dropped 3 bases and J dropped 5 bases, with 19 bases sitting between them. The CDR3 sequence is 16 residues long. The chain's CDR3 is CASSPLGSGPFETQYF. In DNA form, the CDR3 reads TGTGCCAGCTCACCCCTAGGGTCAGGGCCGTTCGAGACCCAGTACTTC.

The chain has TRBV6-6 and TRBJ1-2, with a weak D call TRBD1 (5 bases). Germline lookup yields CDR1 MNHNY and CDR2 SVGAGI (reference sequence). The CDR3 runs to 16 residues. V was trimmed by 0 bases and J by 6 bases, leaving 17 bases between them. DNA for the CDR3: TGTGCCAGCAGTTACTCGAGTGGCAGGGCGACCAATGGCTACACCTTC. Its protein product is CASSYSSGRATNGYTF.

The V gene is TRBV19, the J gene TRBJ1-3; D is ambiguous. The germline V gene encodes CDR1 LNHDA and CDR2 SQIVND (reference sequence). CDR3 size: 14 residues. The ends were cut back, 4 bases at V and 0 bases at J, with 7 bases in the middle. The CDR3 loop reads CASSRTDSGNTIYF. The CDR3 bases are TGTGCCAGTAGTAGAACAGACTCTGGAAACACCATATATTTT.

The chain combines TRBV18 with TRBJ2-7; the D gene is possibly TRBD1 (6 bases). The germline V and J ends were trimmed by 3 bases and 0 bases, with 9 bases remaining between them. The CDR3 is 14 amino acids. Germline lookup yields CDR1 KGHSH and CDR2 LQKENI. The CDR3 protein is CASSPRTDSYEQYF. CDR3 in DNA: TGTGCCAGCTCACCTCGGACAGACTCCTACGAGCAGTACTTC.

The chain recombines TRBV29-1 with TRBJ1-1; tentative D call: TRBD1 (5 bases). The CDR3 runs 12 residues. From germline, CDR1 is SQVTM and CDR2 ANQGSEA. V lost 5 bases, J lost 7 bases, and 14 bases lay in between. The DNA for the CDR3 is TGCAGCGTTCCCGTGGGGCAACATGAAGCTTTCTTT. Protein: CSVPVGQHEAFF.

This clone was seen many times. This rearrangement joins TRBV30 to TRBJ1-2, with 7 bases matching TRBD1. After removal of 5 bases from V and 2 bases from J, the junction contained 5 bases not matched to a gene. CDR1 is GTSNPN, CDR2 SVGIG, per germline (reference sequence). The CDR3 totals 13 residues. In nucleotides, the CDR3 is TGTGCCTGGGCCCTACAGGGGAACTATGGCTACACCTTC. As protein: CAWALQGNYGYTF.

This clone was seen only once. V and J are TRBV29-1 and TRBJ2-3; D may be TRBD1 (6 bases). Germline V gene sequence: CDR1 SQVTM, CDR2 ANQGSEA. With 5 bases removed from V and 2 bases from J, the gap between germline ends came to 11 bases. The CDR3 is 13 amino acids. The CDR3 bases are TGCAGCGTTTTGGGGACACTCACAGATACGCAGTATTTT. It translates to CSVLGTLTDTQYF.

The gene calls are TRBV20-1 and TRBJ2-5; D unclear. V lost 6 bases to trimming and J lost 5 bases, with 7 bases between them. The V gene's germline CDR1 is DFQATT and CDR2 SNEGSKA (reference sequence). The CDR3 contains 10 residues. The CDR3 DNA reads as TGCAGTGCCACCAGGGAGACCCAGTACTTC. Translation: CSATRETQYF.

This clone occurred a few times. This rearrangement joins TRBV6-1 to TRBJ1-2, with 8 bases that match TRBD1. CDR3 length: 14 residues. The V gene's germline CDR1 is MNHNS and CDR2 SASEGT. Germline trimming cut 6 bases from V and 7 bases from J; bases unmatched to any gene: 10. The CDR3 protein is CASRPRGRGPGYTF. The CDR3 DNA reads as TGTGCCAGCAGACCCCGTGGCAGGGGGCCTGGCTACACCTTC.

The genes are TRBV27 and TRBJ2-4; possible D gene TRBD1, 6 bases. The germline V and J ends were trimmed by 0 bases and 4 bases, with 16 bases remaining between them. CDR3 size: 17 residues. The germline gives CDR1 MNHEY, CDR2 SMNVEV (reference sequence). DNA of the CDR3: TGTGCCAGCAGTTTATCGTCTGGTTTAGGGGGAAAAAACATTCAGTACTTC. As protein: CASSLSSGLGGKNIQYF.

The genes are TRBV6-5 and TRBJ2-6; the D gene is possibly TRBD1 (5 bases). Trimming took 2 bases from V and 4 from J, leaving 9 bases between them. Germline V CDR1 and CDR2: MNHEY, SVGAGI. The length of the CDR3 is 15 residues. CDR3 DNA: TGTGCCAGCAGTTACAGGGGTCCGGGGGCCAACGTCCTGACTTTC. Translating gives CASSYRGPGANVLTF.

V and J are TRBV6-5 and TRBJ1-6; 9 bases map to TRBD1. Germline CDR1 MNHEY, CDR2 SVGAGI. The CDR3 sequence is 15 residues long. J was trimmed by 7 bases and V by 8 bases; bases with no gene match: 9. The CDR3 nucleotides are TGTGCCAGCGAACAGGGGGCGCTGGGGAATTCACCCCTCCACTTT. It is translated as CASEQGALGNSPLHF.

This rearrangement joins TRBV9 to TRBJ1-1; D gene ambiguous. The CDR3 consists of 16 residues. The germline V gene encodes CDR1 SGDLS and CDR2 YYNGEE. V lost 2 bases and J 0 bases, leaving 14 bases between the germline ends. The CDR3 spells CASSVGLSMLNTEAFF. CDR3 coding DNA: TGTGCCAGCAGCGTCGGACTCTCCATGTTGAACACTGAAGCTTTCTTT.

The count of this clone is one. The chain combines TRBV4-3 with TRBJ1-2; possibly TRBD1 for D (5 bases). Deletions cut 0 bases from V and 9 bases from J, with 17 bases between. The CDR3 has 15 amino acids. Germline CDR1 and CDR2: LGHNA and YSLEER. CDR3 bases: TGCGCCAGCAGCCAAGATCCCGGATCGGGGGATAGCTACACCTTC. Translated, it gives CASSQDPGSGDSYTF.

Worth noting for this clone: The same CDR3 arises from other DNA sequences in this sample as well. The rearrangement uses TRBV6-5 and TRBJ1-1; D remains ambiguous. Looked up from germline, CDR1 is MNHEY and CDR2 is SVGAGI. The CDR3 has 14 amino acids. Trimming left V 0 bases short and J 4 bases short, with 9 bases between. The CDR3 DNA follows: TGTGCCAGCAGTTACTCGAGGTTGGGCACTGAAGCTTTCTTT. Translation: CASSYSRLGTEAFF.

This clone was detected only a few times. The chain is built from TRBV10-3 and TRBJ1-1; maybe TRBD1 (6 bases). The germline gives CDR1 ENHRY, CDR2 SYGVKD. This CDR3 region has 14 residues. V dropped 6 bases and J dropped 0 bases, with 11 bases sitting between them. Written as DNA, the CDR3 is TGTGCCATCAGCAAACAGGGAGTGAACACTGAAGCTTTCTTT. This encodes CAISKQGVNTEAFF.

The genes are TRBV6-1 and TRBJ1-6, with D unclear. The CDR3 totals 15 residues. With 11 bases removed from V and 3 bases from J, the gap between germline ends came to 17 bases. CDR1 and CDR2 from the germline V gene are MNHNS and SASEGT. The CDR3, as DNA: TGTGCCTCCTTTGAAGGGCGGGGCTATAATTCACCCCTCCACTTT. Its protein product is CASFEGRGYNSPLHF.

CDR3 nucleotide sequence: TGTGCCAGCAGCTCGCAGGGAACGGGCAATCAGCCCCAGCATTTT. This encodes CASSSQGTGNQPQHF. The rearrangement uses TRBV7-2 and TRBJ1-5, with D perhaps matching TRBD1 (5 bases). Germline CDR1 is SGHTA and CDR2 is FQGNSA. V lost 4 bases to trimming and J lost 2 bases, with 12 bases between them. There are 15 residues in the CDR3.

This clone was detected once. V and J are TRBV7-9 and TRBJ2-3, with D perhaps TRBD2 (7 bases). Per the germline V gene, CDR1 is SEHNR and CDR2 is FQNEAQ (reference sequence). CDR3 length: 16 residues. V lost 4 bases, J lost 3 bases, and 17 bases lay in between. The CDR3 reads CASSSVGGGPTDTQYF. The CDR3, as DNA: TGTGCCAGCAGCTCCGTAGGGGGGGGGCCGACAGATACGCAGTATTTT.

The chain carries TRBV6-5 and TRBJ2-7; no clear D. Germline-derived CDR1 and CDR2 are MNHEY and SVGAGI. CDR3 length: 13 amino acids. V dropped 0 bases and J dropped 5 bases, with 8 bases sitting between them. The CDR3: CASSYSKSHEQYF. The DNA for the CDR3 is TGTGCCAGCAGTTACTCGAAAAGCCACGAGCAGTACTTC.

V is TRBV27 and J is TRBJ1-2, with D possibly matching TRBD1 (6 bases). The CDR3 runs to 13 residues. Looked up from germline, CDR1 is MNHEY and CDR2 is SMNVEV (reference sequence). The V end was cut by 5 bases, the J end by 3 bases, with 10 bases between. CDR3 region: CASSPQGDYGYTF. For the CDR3, the DNA is TGTGCCAGCAGTCCACAGGGAGACTATGGCTACACCTTC.

The V and J genes are TRBV14 and TRBJ1-2; D gene uncertain. Germline V gives CDR1 SGHDN, CDR2 FVKESK. The CDR3 is made up of 15 amino acids. V lost 2 bases to trimming and J lost 6 bases, with 16 bases between them. The CDR3 here is CASSQRLGSFNGYTF. The CDR3 DNA follows: TGTGCCAGCAGCCAACGACTAGGATCGTTCAATGGCTACACCTTC.

The chain combines TRBV7-9 with TRBJ1-1; TRBD1 agrees at 7 bases. V was clipped by 3 bases and J by 5 bases; unmatched bases: 6. CDR1 is SEHNR, CDR2 FQNEAQ, per germline (reference sequence). The CDR3 extends over 14 amino acids. The CDR3 sequence is CASSFFTGDTEAFF. CDR3 bases: TGTGCCAGCAGCTTCTTCACAGGGGATACTGAAGCTTTCTTT.

V usage is TRBV9 and J usage is TRBJ1-1; D is unresolved. The length of the CDR3 is 17 residues. CDR1 SGDLS and CDR2 YYNGEE come from the germline V gene. V shed 0 bases and J shed 0 bases, with 15 bases lying between them. CDR3 bases: TGTGCCAGCAGCGTAGAATCGGGTCGACTGATGAACACTGAAGCTTTCTTT. Amino acids: CASSVESGRLMNTEAFF.

The chain joins TRBV19 to TRBJ1-1; the match to TRBD1 covers 10 bases. Germline CDR1 is LNHDA and CDR2 is SQIVND (reference sequence). The CDR3 totals 14 residues. The ends lost 5 bases at V and 4 bases at J; junction bases unmatched: 4. For the CDR3, the DNA is TGTGCCAGTAGTTTACGGGACAGGGGCACTGAAGCTTTCTTT. This sequence encodes CASSLRDRGTEAFF. The variable domain in full, completed from reference TRBV19 and TRBJ1-1, reads DGGITQSPKYLFRKEGQNVTLSCEQNLNHDAMYWYRQDPGQGLRLIYYSQIVNDFQKGDIAEGYSVSREKKESFPLTVTSAQKNPTAFYLCASSLRDRGTEAFFGQGTRLTVV.

This clone was found a few times. The rearrangement joins TRBV12-5 to TRBJ1-3; TRBD1 is a possible D gene (6 bases). The V end lost 2 bases, the J end lost 2 bases, and 25 bases lay between the germline ends. The V gene's germline CDR1 is LGHNT and CDR2 FRNRAP. The CDR3 covers 20 residues. This CDR3 is CASGLILGPTSRGTGNTIYF. In nucleotides, the CDR3 is TGTGCTAGTGGTTTGATTCTCGGACCGACCTCCAGGGGCACTGGAAACACCATATATTTT.

The V gene is TRBV6-1, the J gene TRBJ2-7; TRBD1 matches 8 bases. Germline V gene sequence: CDR1 MNHNS, CDR2 SASEGT. The junction had 11 bases not matched to a gene; V was cut back by 2 bases and J by 5 bases. The CDR3 sequence is 16 residues long. The CDR3 coding sequence is TGTGCCAGCAGTGAAACCCTCGGACAGGGTACCAACGAGCAGTACTTC. Protein sequence: CASSETLGQGTNEQYF.

V is TRBV6-1 and J is TRBJ1-1; no clear D gene. The V gene's germline CDR1 is MNHNS and CDR2 SASEGT. This CDR3 comprises 11 residues. The V gene lost 6 bases and the J gene lost 7 bases, with 9 bases spanning the gap. CDR3 nucleotides: TGTGCCAGCAGATATGGCAGTGAAGCTTTCTTT. The encoded protein is CASRYGSEAFF.

The chain employs TRBV18 and TRBJ1-1; D gene unclear. V was pared by 6 bases and J by 3 bases, with 14 bases between. Per the germline V gene, CDR1 is KGHSH and CDR2 is LQKENI. The CDR3 has 14 amino acids. CDR3 residues: CASSRGGWDTEAFF. As DNA, the CDR3 is TGTGCCAGCTCCCGGGGAGGATGGGACACTGAAGCTTTCTTT.

The chain uses TRBV9 and TRBJ1-2; TRBD1 matches 7 bases. Germline loops: CDR1 SGDLS, CDR2 YYNGEE. This CDR3 contains 16 residues. The V gene end was trimmed by 2 bases and the J gene end by 10 bases; junction bases not matched to a gene: 17. CDR3 nucleotides: TGTGCCAGCAGCGTCGGTCCTAACCGACAGGGTCAAGACTACACCTTC. As protein: CASSVGPNRQGQDYTF.

This clone has only a few counts. V is TRBV5-1 and J is TRBJ2-7; 12 positions agree with TRBD1. CDR3 length: 17 amino acids. Germline values: CDR1 SGHRS, CDR2 YFSETQ. J was trimmed by 6 bases and V by 0 bases; bases with no gene match: 10. CDR3 in amino acids: CASSLERPGTGGREQYF. Written as DNA, the CDR3 is TGCGCCAGCAGCTTGGAGAGGCCCGGGACAGGGGGCCGCGAGCAGTACTTC.